Presented here are 14 T cell receptor beta chains from one specimen sequenced in a study of cytomegalovirus exposure and HLA in healthy donors. Some clones are missing from TCRdb's copy, which holds only in-frame ones; the method was immunoSEQ multiplex PCR. This sample yields around 190,000 clones, of which 75% to 90% are seen a single time; 16% belongs to the top ten. The source material was PBMCs. The receptors derive from a man aged 18 to 29 in good health and CMV-seropositive.

This sequence joins TRBV7-6 and TRBJ2-5; no definite D call. V gave up 4 bases and J gave up 5 bases, with 5 bases separating them. The CDR3 has 11 amino acids. Germline CDR1 and CDR2: SGHVS and FNYEAQ. The DNA for the CDR3 is TGTGCCAGCAGCTCGAGGGAGACCCAGTACTTC. As protein: CASSSRETQYF.

This clone showed up just a few times. The chain combines TRBV11-2 with TRBJ2-1; TRBD1 matches 9 bases. This CDR3 spans 18 amino acids. With V trimmed by 2 bases and J by 7 bases, 15 bases remained unmatched. The germline V gene encodes CDR1 SGHAT and CDR2 FQNNGV. This CDR3 is CASSLRDPRGQGGNEQFF. Here the CDR3 DNA reads TGTGCCAGCAGCTTAAGGGACCCTAGGGGACAGGGAGGTAATGAGCAGTTCTTC.

This sequence joins TRBV28 and TRBJ2-7; D is possibly TRBD2 (5 bases). This CDR3 has 13 amino acids. V gave up 8 bases and J gave up 7 bases, with 18 bases separating them. Germline V gives CDR1 MDHEN, CDR2 SYDVKM. The CDR3 sequence is CASGSLLDREQYF. CDR3 nucleotide sequence: TGTGCCAGCGGCTCATTACTAGATCGAGAGCAGTACTTC.

This chain uses TRBV30 with TRBJ2-5; possibly TRBD1 for D (5 bases). This CDR3 is built from 13 residues. V lost 0 bases and J lost 5, with 10 bases in between. Germline-derived CDR1 and CDR2 are GTSNPN and SVGIG (reference sequence). CDR3 region: CAWSVKGMETQYF. For the CDR3, the DNA is TGTGCCTGGAGTGTAAAGGGGATGGAGACCCAGTACTTC.

The chain is built from TRBV4-1 and TRBJ2-7; 7 bases are a match to TRBD2. This CDR3 is built from 15 residues. V lost 1 base, J lost 5 bases, and 8 bases stayed unmatched. The germline CDR1 and CDR2 sequences are MGHRA and YSYEKL. The CDR3 spells CASSQVGGVSHEQYF. CDR3 bases: TGCGCCAGCAGCCAAGTGGGGGGGGTTTCCCACGAGCAGTACTTC.

The gene calls are TRBV18 and TRBJ1-1; weak D call: TRBD1 (5 bases). The CDR3 is 14 residues long. Germline V CDR1 and CDR2: KGHSH, LQKENI. V was pared by 3 bases and J by 5 bases, with 13 bases between. CDR3 in amino acids: CASSPPSGGTEAFF. In DNA, the CDR3 is TGTGCCAGCTCACCCCCCTCTGGGGGGACTGAAGCTTTCTTT.

The chain carries TRBV5-1 and TRBJ2-2; 8 bases are shared with TRBD1. V lost 1 base and J lost 0; bases outside the gene matches: 2. This CDR3 region has 16 residues. Germline CDR1 SGHRS, CDR2 YFSETQ. The CDR3 nucleotides are TGCGCCAGCAGCTTGCGGGGACAGGCGAACACCGGGGAGCTGTTTTTT. Its translation: CASSLRGQANTGELFF.

The chain employs TRBV15 and TRBJ1-5; D unclear. The CDR3 runs 15 residues. Trimming removed 1 base from V and 1 base from J, with 8 bases in between. The germline V gene has CDR1 LNHNV and CDR2 YYDKDF (reference sequence). CDR3 bases: TGTGCCACCAGCAGAGTCGGGGTAAGCAATCAGCCCCAGCATTTT. Translated: CATSRVGVSNQPQHF.

The chain couples TRBV12-5 to TRBJ2-3; D may be TRBD1 (5 bases). The CDR3 consists of 15 residues. CDR1 and CDR2 (germline): LGHNT, FRNRAP. Trimming cost V 6 bases and J 2 bases, with 15 bases left between them. In nucleotides, the CDR3 is TGTGCTAGTGGCGGACACTCCTCCGCCACAGATACGCAGTATTTT. Amino acid sequence: CASGGHSSATDTQYF.

The genes are TRBV4-1 and TRBJ2-7, with D perhaps matching TRBD2 (6 bases). The CDR3 contains 17 residues. The germline gives CDR1 MGHRA, CDR2 YSYEKL. The V end was cut by 0 bases, the J end by 0 bases, with 15 bases between. This CDR3 is CASSQDPAGQASYEQYF. DNA for the CDR3: TGCGCCAGCAGCCAAGATCCTGCGGGGCAAGCCTCCTACGAGCAGTACTTC.

This clone was observed once. A junction end diverges from the germline sequence, so it may reflect a read error. CDR3 amino acids: CASRLGRGTSIYNEQFF. In DNA, the CDR3 is TGTGCCAGCAGATTGGGACGCGGGACTAGTATCTACAATGAGCAGTTCTTC. The chain employs TRBV5-6 and TRBJ2-1; 8 bases match TRBD2. Germline V gives CDR1 SGHDT, CDR2 YYEEEE. The CDR3 totals 17 residues. The full variable domain, its missing parts supplied by reference TRBV5-6 and TRBJ2-1, is DAGVTQSPTHLIKTRGQQVTLRCSPKSGHDTVSWYQQALGQGPQFIFQYYEEEERQRGNFPDRFSGHQFPNYSSELNVNALLLGDSALYLCASRLGRGTSIYNEQFFGPGTRLTVL.

This chain uses TRBV9 with TRBJ2-7, with TRBD1 identical over 7 bases. The trim removed 4 bases at V and 6 bases at J, leaving 7 bases unmatched. The CDR3 contains 13 residues. The germline gives CDR1 SGDLS, CDR2 YYNGEE. CDR3 protein: CASSSGQASEQYF. The CDR3 region has the DNA TGTGCCAGCAGCTCTGGACAGGCGTCCGAGCAGTACTTC.

This clone appeared once. The rearrangement links TRBV10-1 to TRBJ2-1; 11 nucleotides match TRBD2. Trimming cost V 3 bases and J 7 bases; bases outside gene matches: 5. The CDR3 covers 15 residues. Germline loops: CDR1 WNHNN, CDR2 SYGVQD (reference sequence). The CDR3 reads CASSDPSGGWNEQFF. The DNA of the CDR3 is TGCGCCAGCAGTGACCCTAGCGGGGGGTGGAATGAGCAGTTCTTC.

The CDR3 reads CASSYTGARTDTQYF. CDR3 bases: TGTGCCAGCAGCTACACAGGGGCGCGCACAGATACGCAGTATTTT. V is TRBV7-2 and J is TRBJ2-3; 7 positions match TRBD1. V lost 4 bases to trimming and J lost 1 base; unmatched junction nucleotides: 5. The CDR3 contains 15 residues. Germline assignment: CDR1 SGHTA and CDR2 FQGNSA.